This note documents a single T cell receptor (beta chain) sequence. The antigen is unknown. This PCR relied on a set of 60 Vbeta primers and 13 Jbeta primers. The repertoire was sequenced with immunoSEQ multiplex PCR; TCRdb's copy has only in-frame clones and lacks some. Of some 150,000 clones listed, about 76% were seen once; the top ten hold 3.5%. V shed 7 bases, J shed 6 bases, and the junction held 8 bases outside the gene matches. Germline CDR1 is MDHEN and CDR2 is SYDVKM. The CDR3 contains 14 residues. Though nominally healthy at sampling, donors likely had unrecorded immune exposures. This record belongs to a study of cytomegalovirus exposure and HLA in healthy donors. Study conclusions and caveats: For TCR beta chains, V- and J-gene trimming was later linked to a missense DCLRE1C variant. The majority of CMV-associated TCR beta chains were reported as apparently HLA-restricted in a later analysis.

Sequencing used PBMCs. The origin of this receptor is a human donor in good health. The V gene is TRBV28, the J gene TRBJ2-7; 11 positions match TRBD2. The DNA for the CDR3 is TGTGCCAGCACCCCACTAGCGGGAGCAGGCGAGCAGTACTTC. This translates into CASTPLAGAGEQYF.